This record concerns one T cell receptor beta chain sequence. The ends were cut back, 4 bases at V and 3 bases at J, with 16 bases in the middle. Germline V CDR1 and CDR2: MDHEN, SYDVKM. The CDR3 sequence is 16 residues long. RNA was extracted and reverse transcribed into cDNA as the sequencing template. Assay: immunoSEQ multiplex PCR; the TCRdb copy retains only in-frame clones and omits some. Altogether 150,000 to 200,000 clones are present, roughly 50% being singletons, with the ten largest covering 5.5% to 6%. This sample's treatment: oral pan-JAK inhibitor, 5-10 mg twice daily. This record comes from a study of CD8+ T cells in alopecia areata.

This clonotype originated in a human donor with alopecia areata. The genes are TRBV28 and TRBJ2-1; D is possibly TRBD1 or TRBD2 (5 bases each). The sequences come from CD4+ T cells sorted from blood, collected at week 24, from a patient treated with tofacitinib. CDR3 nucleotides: TGTGCCAGCAGTTCCCCCGGGGCGGGTAACTACAATGAGCAGTTCTTC. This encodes CASSSPGAGNYNEQFF.